What follows are 8 T cell receptor beta chains derived from one specimen sequenced in a study of blood T cell repertoires in COVID-19. This table comes from immunoSEQ multiplex PCR, and its TCRdb copy is limited to in-frame clones, with some not included. The top ten clones hold around 0.85% of a sample with some 240,000 clones, roughly nine tenths of them seen once. The sample was peripheral blood. The receptors originated from a man aged 60-69 years with COVID-19, enrolled during active disease.

This chain joins TRBV5-1 and TRBJ2-7; D unclear. Germline assignment: CDR1 SGHRS and CDR2 YFSETQ. CDR3 length: 15 amino acids. V was clipped by 0 bases and J by 2 bases, with 12 bases between them. CDR3 coding DNA: TGCGCCAGCAGCTTGGCCAGGCAGGCAACCTACGAGCAGTACTTC. It specifies CASSLARQATYEQYF.

The CDR3 DNA follows: TGCGCCAGCAGCTCCAGTACCGGACAGGGTCTATTCTCTGGGGCCAACGTCCTGACTTTC. Translating it yields CASSSSTGQGLFSGANVLTF. The chain couples TRBV5-1 to TRBJ2-6; 8 nucleotides align to TRBD1. CDR3 length: 20 amino acids. V was pared by 3 bases and J by 0 bases, with 14 bases of the junction left unmatched. The germline gives CDR1 SGHRS, CDR2 YFSETQ. Together with reference TRBV5-1 and TRBJ2-6, the CDR3 gives the full variable domain: KAGVTQTPRYLIKTRGQQVTLSCSPISGHRSVSWYQQTPGQGLQFLFEYFSETQRNKGNFPGRFSGRQFSNSRSEMNVSTLELGDSALYLCASSSSTGQGLFSGANVLTFGAGSRLTVL.

This chain connects TRBV3-1 (or the pseudogene TRBV3-2) to TRBJ1-1; a weak D match, TRBD1 (5 bases). V was shortened by 1 base and J by 4 bases, with 13 bases between the two germline ends. In germline, CDR1 is LGHDT, CDR2 YNNKEL (reference sequence). This CDR3 is 15 amino acids long. CDR3 residues: CASSQGHRLGTEAFF. The CDR3 DNA is TGTGCCAGCAGCCAAGGGCACAGGTTGGGCACTGAAGCTTTCTTT.

V is TRBV15 and J is TRBJ2-1; a weak D match, TRBD2 (6 bases). V was clipped by 8 bases and J by 9 bases, with 14 bases between them. The CDR3 is 12 residues long. Germline CDR1 LNHNV, CDR2 YYDKDF (reference sequence). The CDR3 loop reads CATGPRGSEQFF. The CDR3 DNA reads TGTGCCACCGGCCCTCGGGGGAGTGAGCAGTTCTTC.

The chain recombines TRBV11-2 with TRBJ2-7; 11 positions agree with TRBD2. The V gene end was trimmed by 5 bases and the J gene end by 2 bases; junction bases not matched to a gene: 5. The CDR3 has 15 residues. CDR1 and CDR2 from the germline V gene are SGHAT and FQNNGV. CDR3 coding DNA: TGTGCCAGCAGCCGACTTAGCGGGGGGGCCTACGAGCAGTACTTC. Its translation is CASSRLSGGAYEQYF. Full variable domain (outside the CDR3, taken from reference TRBV11-2 and TRBJ2-7): EAGVAQSPRYKIIEKRQSVAFWCNPISGHATLYWYQQILGQGPKLLIQFQNNGVVDDSQLPKDRFSAERLKGVDSTLKIQPAKLEDSAVYLCASSRLSGGAYEQYFGPGTRLTVT.

The chain uses TRBV3-1 (or the pseudogene TRBV3-2) and TRBJ1-4; maybe TRBD1 (6 bases). The CDR3 extends over 17 amino acids. Germline loops: CDR1 LGHDT, CDR2 YNNKEL (reference sequence). V lost 4 bases and J 0 bases, leaving 15 bases between the germline ends. The CDR3 spells CASSRTRGPATNEKLFF. The CDR3 DNA is TGTGCCAGCAGCCGTACCAGGGGACCGGCAACTAATGAAAAACTGTTTTTT.

This sequence joins TRBV19 and TRBJ2-1, with 7 bases that match TRBD2. The CDR3 length is 15 residues. Germline V gene sequence: CDR1 LNHDA, CDR2 SQIVND (reference sequence). V lost 6 bases and J lost 4; bases outside the gene matches: 9. The CDR3 region is CASSIGGSGYNEQFF. In nucleotides, the CDR3 is TGTGCCAGTAGCATTGGCGGGAGTGGTTACAATGAGCAGTTCTTC.

This rearrangement joins TRBV24-1 to TRBJ2-3; possible D gene TRBD1, 6 bases. V was trimmed by 2 bases and J by 0 bases, leaving 8 bases between them. The CDR3 is made up of 15 amino acids. The germline CDR1 and CDR2 sequences are KGHDR and SFDVKD. In DNA form, the CDR3 reads TGTGCCACCAGTGATTATAGGGGGAGCACAGATACGCAGTATTTT. It specifies CATSDYRGSTDTQYF.